The clone carrying this T cell receptor beta chain has more than one count but fewer than ten. This sample was included in a study of T-cell reconstitution after alpha-beta-depleted transplantation in children. After removal of 0 bases from V and 1 base from J, the junction contained 2 bases not matched to a gene. Germline V gene sequence: CDR1 SGHNT, CDR2 YYREEE (reference sequence). The CDR3 sequence is 15 residues long. Unique molecular identifiers were built into the TCRbeta library. A single record per CDR3 protein comes from TCRdb applying MiXCR to the PCR reads. Of about 360,000 distinct CDR3 sequences listed, about an eighth are singletons.

The rearrangement links TRBV5-4 to TRBJ1-1; TRBD1 matches at 8 bases. The sequence was collected from a human donor who donated a stem cell graft to a child with Fanconi anemia. Sequenced here: PBMCs, sampled from the stem cell graft. CDR3 DNA: TGTGCCAGCAGCTTGGCAGGGGGCAGGAACACTGAAGCTTTCTTT. The encoded protein is CASSLAGGRNTEAFF.